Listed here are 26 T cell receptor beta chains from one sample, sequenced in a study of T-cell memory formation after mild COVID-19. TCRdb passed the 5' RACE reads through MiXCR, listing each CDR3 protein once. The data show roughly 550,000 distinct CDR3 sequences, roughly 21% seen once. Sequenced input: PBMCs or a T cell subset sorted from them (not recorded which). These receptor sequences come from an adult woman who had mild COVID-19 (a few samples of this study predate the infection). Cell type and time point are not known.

CDR3 residues: CASGLGGADTQYF. The CDR3 region has the DNA TGTGCTAGTGGTTTGGGGGGTGCAGATACGCAGTATTTT. The chain has TRBV12-5 and TRBJ2-3; D gene unclear. CDR1 is LGHNT and CDR2 is FRNRAP in the germline V gene. The V and J ends lost 1 base and 4 bases respectively, with 6 bases between them. This CDR3 region has 13 residues.

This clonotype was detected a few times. The CDR3 loop reads CASSRDETHQPQHF. For the CDR3, the DNA is TGTGCCAGCTCACGAGACGAAACGCATCAGCCCCAGCATTTT. The V and J genes are TRBV18 and TRBJ1-5; no clear D. The CDR3 has 14 residues. Germline V gene data show CDR1 as KGHSH and CDR2 as LQKENI. V shed 4 bases and J shed 5 bases, with 12 bases lying between them.

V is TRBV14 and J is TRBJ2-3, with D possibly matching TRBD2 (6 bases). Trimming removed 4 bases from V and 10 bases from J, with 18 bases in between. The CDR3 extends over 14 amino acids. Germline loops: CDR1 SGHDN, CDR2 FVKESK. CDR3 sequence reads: CASSPLRRASAQYF. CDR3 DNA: TGTGCCAGCAGCCCCCTCCGGAGGGCCTCGGCGCAGTATTTT.

CDR3 sequence: CASRGALDGTLSRPQHF. In DNA, the CDR3 is TGTGCCAGCAGGGGGGCTTTGGACGGGACTTTGTCGCGGCCCCAGCATTTT. The rearrangement uses TRBV6-1 and TRBJ1-5; TRBD1 might be the D (6 bases). V dropped 6 bases and J dropped 9 bases, with 27 bases sitting between them. Germline V gene sequence: CDR1 MNHNS, CDR2 SASEGT. The CDR3 has 17 amino acids.

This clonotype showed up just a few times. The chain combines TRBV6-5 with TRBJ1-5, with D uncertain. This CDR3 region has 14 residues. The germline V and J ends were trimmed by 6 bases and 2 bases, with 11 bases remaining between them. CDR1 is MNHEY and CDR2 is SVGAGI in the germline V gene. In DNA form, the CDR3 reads TGTGCCAGCAGCGAGTGGAGAGGCAATCAGCCCCAGCATTTT. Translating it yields CASSEWRGNQPQHF.

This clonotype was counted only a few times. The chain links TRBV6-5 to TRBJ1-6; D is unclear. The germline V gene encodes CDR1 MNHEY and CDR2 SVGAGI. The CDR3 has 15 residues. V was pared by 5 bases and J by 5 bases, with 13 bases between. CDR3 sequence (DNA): TGTGCCAGCAGTGTGGAGGGTACTAATAATTCACCCCTCCACTTT. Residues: CASSVEGTNNSPLHF.

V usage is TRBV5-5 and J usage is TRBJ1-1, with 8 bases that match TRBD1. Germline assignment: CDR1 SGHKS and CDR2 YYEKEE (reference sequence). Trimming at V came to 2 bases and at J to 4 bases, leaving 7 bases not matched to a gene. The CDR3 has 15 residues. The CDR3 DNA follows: TGTGCCAGCAGCTTTACGTCAGGGGGCGGCACTGAAGCTTTCTTT. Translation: CASSFTSGGGTEAFF.

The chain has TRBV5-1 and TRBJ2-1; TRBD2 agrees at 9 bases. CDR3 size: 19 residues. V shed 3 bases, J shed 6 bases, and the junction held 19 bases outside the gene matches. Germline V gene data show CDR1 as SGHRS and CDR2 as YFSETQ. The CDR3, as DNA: TGCGCCAGCAGCTGGCGGGCTAGCGGGGTGGCCACGGGCTTCAATGAGCAGTTCTTC. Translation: CASSWRASGVATGFNEQFF.

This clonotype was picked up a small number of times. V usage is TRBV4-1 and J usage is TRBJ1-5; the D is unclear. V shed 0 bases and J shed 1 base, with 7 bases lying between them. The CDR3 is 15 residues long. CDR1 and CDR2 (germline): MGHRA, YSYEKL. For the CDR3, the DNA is TGCGCCAGCAGCCAAGAGTCAACGAGCAATCAGCCCCAGCATTTT. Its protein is CASSQESTSNQPQHF.

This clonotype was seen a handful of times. For the CDR3, the DNA is TGTGCCAGCAGCCCCCGGACCTACACAGATACGCAGTATTTT. This encodes CASSPRTYTDTQYF. This chain uses TRBV11-1 with TRBJ2-3; D not resolved. V was trimmed by 5 bases and J by 2 bases, leaving 11 bases between them. This CDR3 has 14 amino acids. CDR1 SGHAT and CDR2 FQDESV come from the germline V gene (reference sequence).

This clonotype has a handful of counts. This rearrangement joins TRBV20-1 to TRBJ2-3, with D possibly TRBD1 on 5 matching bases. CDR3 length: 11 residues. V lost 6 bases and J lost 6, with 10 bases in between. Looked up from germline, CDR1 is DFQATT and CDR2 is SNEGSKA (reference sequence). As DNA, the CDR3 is TGCAGTGCCCCGACAGCGGATACGCAGTATTTT. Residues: CSAPTADTQYF.

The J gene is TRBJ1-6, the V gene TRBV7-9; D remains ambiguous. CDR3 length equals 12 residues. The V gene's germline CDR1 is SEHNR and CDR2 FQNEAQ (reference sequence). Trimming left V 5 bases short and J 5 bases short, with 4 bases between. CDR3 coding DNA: TGTGCCAGCAGCCGAAATAATTCACCCCTCCACTTT. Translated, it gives CASSRNNSPLHF.

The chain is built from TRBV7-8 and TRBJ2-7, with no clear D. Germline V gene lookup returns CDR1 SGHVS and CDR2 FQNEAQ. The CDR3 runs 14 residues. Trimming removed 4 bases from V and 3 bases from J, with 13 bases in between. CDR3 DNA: TGTGCCAGCAGCTCACGTATGAATAACTACGAGCAGTACTTC. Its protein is CASSSRMNNYEQYF.

The CDR3: CASSLRTGIPSGANVLTF. CDR3 DNA sequence: TGTGCCAGCAGCTTGCGGACAGGGATCCCCTCTGGGGCCAACGTCCTGACTTTC. This chain connects TRBV5-6 to TRBJ2-6; TRBD1 matches at 8 bases. After removal of 1 base from V and 0 bases from J, the junction contained 6 bases not matched to a gene. There are 18 residues in the CDR3. CDR1 is SGHDT, CDR2 YYEEEE, per germline.

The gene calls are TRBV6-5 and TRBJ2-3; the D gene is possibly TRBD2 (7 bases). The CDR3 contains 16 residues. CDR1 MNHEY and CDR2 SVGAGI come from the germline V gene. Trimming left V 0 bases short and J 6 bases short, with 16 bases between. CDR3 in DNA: TGTGCCAGCAGTTACTCGAGTGTGGGGGGGCGCGATACGCAGTATTTT. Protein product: CASSYSSVGGRDTQYF.

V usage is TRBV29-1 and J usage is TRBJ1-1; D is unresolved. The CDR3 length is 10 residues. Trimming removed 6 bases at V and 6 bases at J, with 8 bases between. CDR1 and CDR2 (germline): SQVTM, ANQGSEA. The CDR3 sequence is CSVGFAEAFF. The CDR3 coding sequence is TGCAGCGTGGGATTCGCTGAAGCTTTCTTT.

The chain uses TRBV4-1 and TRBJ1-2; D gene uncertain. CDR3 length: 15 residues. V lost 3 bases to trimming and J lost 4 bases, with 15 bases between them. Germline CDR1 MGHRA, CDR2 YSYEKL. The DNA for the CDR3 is TGCGCCAGCAGCCACAAATTAGAAATCCTCTATGGCTACACCTTC. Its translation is CASSHKLEILYGYTF.

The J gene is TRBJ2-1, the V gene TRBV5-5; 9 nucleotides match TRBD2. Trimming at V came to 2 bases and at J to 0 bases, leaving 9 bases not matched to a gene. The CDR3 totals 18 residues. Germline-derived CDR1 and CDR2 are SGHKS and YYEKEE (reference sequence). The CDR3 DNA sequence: TGTGCCAGCAGCTTAATCAGCGGGGGGCCAATCTCCTACAATGAGCAGTTCTTC. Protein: CASSLISGGPISYNEQFF.

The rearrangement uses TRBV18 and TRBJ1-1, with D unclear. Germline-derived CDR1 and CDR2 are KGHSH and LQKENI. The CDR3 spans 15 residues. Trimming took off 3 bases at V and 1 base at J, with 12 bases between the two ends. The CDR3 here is CASSPGTAENTEAFF. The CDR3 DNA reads TGTGCCAGCTCACCGGGAACAGCGGAGAACACTGAAGCTTTCTTT. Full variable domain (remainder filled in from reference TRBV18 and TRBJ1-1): NAGVMQNPRHLVRRRGQEARLRCSPMKGHSHVYWYRQLPEEGLKFMVYLQKENIIDESGMPKERFSAEFPKEGPSILRIQQVVRGDSAAYFCASSPGTAENTEAFFGQGTRLTVV.

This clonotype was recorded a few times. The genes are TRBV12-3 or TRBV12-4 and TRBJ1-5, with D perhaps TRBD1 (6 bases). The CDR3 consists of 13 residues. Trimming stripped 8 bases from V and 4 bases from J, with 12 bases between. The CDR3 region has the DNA TGTGCCAGCGGCTGGACAGTAAATCAGCCCCAGCATTTT. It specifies CASGWTVNQPQHF.

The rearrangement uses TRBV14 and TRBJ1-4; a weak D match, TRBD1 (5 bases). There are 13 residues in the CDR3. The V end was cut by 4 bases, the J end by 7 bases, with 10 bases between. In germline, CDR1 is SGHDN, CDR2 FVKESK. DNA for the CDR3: TGTGCCAGCAGCCGGGGCAGGGTTGAAAAACTGTTTTTT. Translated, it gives CASSRGRVEKLFF.

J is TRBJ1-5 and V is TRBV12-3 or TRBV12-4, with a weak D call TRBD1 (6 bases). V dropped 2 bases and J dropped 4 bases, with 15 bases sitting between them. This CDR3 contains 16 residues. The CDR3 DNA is TGTGCCAGCAGTTTAACAGGGAAGGGAGCTAATCAGCCCCAGCATTTT. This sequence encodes CASSLTGKGANQPQHF.

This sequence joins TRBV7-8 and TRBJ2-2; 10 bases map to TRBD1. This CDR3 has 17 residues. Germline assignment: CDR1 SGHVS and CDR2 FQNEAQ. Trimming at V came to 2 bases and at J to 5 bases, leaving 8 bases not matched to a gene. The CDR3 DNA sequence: TGTGCCAGCAGCTTACCTAGACAGGGGGCGGAGACCGGGGAGCTGTTTTTT. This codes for CASSLPRQGAETGELFF.

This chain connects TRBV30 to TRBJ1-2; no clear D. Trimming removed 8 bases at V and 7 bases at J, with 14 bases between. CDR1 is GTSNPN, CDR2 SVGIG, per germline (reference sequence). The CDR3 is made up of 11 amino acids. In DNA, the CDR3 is TGTGCCGGCCGTGGAGTCCCTGGCTACACCTTC. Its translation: CAGRGVPGYTF.

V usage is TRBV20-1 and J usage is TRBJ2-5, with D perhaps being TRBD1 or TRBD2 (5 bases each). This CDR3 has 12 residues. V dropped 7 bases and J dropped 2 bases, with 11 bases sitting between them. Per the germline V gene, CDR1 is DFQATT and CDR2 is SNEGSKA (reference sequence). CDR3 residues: CSVLGEQETQYF. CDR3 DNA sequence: TGCAGTGTCTTGGGGGAGCAAGAGACCCAGTACTTC.

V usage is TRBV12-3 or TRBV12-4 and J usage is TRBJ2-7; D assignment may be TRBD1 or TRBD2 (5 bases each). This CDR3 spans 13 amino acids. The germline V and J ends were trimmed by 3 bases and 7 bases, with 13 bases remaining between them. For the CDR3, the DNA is TGTGCCAGCAGTTTCTCCGGGGCCGGTGAGCAGTACTTC. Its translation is CASSFSGAGEQYF.